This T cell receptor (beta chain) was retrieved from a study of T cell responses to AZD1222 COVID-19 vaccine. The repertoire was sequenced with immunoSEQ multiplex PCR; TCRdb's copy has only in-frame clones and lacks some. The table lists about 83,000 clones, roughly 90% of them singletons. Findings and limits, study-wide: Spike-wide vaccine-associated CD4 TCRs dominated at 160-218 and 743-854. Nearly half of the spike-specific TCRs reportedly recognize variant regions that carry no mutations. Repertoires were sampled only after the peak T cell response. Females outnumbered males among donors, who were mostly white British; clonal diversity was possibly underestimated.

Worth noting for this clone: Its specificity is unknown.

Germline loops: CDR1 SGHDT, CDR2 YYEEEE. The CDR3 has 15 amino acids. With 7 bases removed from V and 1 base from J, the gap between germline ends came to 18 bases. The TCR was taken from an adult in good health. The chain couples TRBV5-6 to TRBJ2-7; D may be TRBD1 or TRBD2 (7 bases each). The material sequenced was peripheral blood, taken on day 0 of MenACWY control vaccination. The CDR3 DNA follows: TGTGCCAGCGCCGGGGGGACAGAACCATCCTACGAGCAGTACTTC. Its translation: CASAGGTEPSYEQYF.